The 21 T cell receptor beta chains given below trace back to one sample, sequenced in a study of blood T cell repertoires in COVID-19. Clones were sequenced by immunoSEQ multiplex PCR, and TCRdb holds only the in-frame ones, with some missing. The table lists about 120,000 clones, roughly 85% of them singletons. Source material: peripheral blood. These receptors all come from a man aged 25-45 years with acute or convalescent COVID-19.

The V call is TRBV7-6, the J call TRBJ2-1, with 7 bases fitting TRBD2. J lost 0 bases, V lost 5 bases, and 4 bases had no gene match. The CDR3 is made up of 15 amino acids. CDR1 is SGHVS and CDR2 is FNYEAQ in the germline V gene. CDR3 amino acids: CASSGSGDSYNEQFF. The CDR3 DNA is TGTGCCAGCAGCGGAAGCGGGGACTCCTACAATGAGCAGTTCTTC.

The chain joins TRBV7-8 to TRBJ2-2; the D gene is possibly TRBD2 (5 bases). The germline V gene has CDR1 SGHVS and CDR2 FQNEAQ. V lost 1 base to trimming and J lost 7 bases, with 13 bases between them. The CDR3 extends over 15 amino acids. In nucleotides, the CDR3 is TGTGCCAGCAGCTTAGAACGAGGGTGGGGCGGGGAGCTGTTTTTT. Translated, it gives CASSLERGWGGELFF.

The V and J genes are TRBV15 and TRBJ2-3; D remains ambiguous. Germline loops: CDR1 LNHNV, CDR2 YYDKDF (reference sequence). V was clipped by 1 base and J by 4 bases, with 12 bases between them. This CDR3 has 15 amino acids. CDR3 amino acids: CATSRGLSEADTQYF. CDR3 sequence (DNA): TGTGCCACCAGCAGAGGGCTCTCCGAAGCAGATACGCAGTATTTT. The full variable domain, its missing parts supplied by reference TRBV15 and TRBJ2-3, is DAMVIQNPRYQVTQFGKPVTLSCSQTLNHNVMYWYQQKSSQAPKLLFHYYDKDFNNEADTPDNFQSRRPNTSFCFLDIRSPGLGDTAMYLCATSRGLSEADTQYFGPGTRLTVL.

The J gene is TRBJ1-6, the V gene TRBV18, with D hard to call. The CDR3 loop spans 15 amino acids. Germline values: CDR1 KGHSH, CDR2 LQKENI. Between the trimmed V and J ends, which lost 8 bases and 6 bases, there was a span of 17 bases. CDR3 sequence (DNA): TGTGCCAGCGCTACGAAACCGGGTTCTAATTCACCCCTCCACTTT. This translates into CASATKPGSNSPLHF.

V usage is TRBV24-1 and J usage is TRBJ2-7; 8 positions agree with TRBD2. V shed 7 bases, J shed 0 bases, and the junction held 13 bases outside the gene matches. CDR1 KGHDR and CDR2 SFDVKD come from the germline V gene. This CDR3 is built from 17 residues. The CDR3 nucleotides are TGTGCCACCAGCCTCGGGGGGGCAGGACCCAACTCCTACGAGCAGTACTTC. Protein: CATSLGGAGPNSYEQYF.

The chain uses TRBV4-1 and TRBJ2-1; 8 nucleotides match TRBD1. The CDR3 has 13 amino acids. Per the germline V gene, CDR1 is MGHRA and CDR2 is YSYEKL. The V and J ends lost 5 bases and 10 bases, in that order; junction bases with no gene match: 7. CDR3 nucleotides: TGCGCCAGCAGCACCCAGGGGGCGAGAGAGCAGTTCTTC. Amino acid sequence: CASSTQGAREQFF.

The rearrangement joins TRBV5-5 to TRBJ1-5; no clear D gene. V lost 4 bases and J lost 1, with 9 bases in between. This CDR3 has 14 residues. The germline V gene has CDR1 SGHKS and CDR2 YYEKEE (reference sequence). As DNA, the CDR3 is TGTGCCAGCAGCCTATCCTTAAGCAATCAGCCCCAGCATTTT. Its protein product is CASSLSLSNQPQHF.

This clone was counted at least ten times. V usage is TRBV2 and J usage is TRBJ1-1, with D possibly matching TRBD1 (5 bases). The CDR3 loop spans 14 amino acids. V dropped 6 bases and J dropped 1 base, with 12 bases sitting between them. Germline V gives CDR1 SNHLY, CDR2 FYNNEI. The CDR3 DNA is TGTGCCAGCAGCGTTGACAGAAGGAACACTGAAGCTTTCTTT. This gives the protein CASSVDRRNTEAFF.

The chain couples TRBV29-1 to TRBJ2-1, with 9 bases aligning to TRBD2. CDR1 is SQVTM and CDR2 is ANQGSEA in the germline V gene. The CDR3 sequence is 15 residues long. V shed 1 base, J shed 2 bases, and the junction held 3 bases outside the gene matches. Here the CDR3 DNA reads TGCAGCGTTGAAGGGACTAGCGCGACCTACAATGAGCAGTTCTTC. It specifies CSVEGTSATYNEQFF.

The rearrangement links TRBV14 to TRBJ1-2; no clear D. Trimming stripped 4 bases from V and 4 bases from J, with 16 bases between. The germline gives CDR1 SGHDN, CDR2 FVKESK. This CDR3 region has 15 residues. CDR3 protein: CASSPPRATPYGYTF. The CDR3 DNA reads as TGTGCCAGCAGCCCCCCCCGAGCGACTCCCTATGGCTACACCTTC.

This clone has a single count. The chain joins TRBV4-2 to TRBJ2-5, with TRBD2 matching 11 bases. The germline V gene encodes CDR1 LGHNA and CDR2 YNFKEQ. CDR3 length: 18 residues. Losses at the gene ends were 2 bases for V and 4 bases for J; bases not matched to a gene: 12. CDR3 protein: CASSQPRASGGPGETQYF. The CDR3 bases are TGTGCCAGCAGCCAACCAAGGGCTAGCGGGGGGCCTGGAGAGACCCAGTACTTC.

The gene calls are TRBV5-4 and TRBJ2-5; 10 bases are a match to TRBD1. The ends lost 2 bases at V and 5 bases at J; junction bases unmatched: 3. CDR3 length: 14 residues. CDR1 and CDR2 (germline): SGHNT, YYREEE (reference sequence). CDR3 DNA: TGTGCCAGCAGCTTCGGGACAGGGGATGAGACCCAGTACTTC. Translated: CASSFGTGDETQYF.

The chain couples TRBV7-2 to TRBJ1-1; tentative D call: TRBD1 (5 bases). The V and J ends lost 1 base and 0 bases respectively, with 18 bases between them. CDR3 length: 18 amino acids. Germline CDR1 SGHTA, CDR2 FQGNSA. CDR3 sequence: CASSLDSGASIMNTEAFF. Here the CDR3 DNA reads TGTGCCAGCAGCTTAGATTCTGGGGCGAGCATCATGAACACTGAAGCTTTCTTT.

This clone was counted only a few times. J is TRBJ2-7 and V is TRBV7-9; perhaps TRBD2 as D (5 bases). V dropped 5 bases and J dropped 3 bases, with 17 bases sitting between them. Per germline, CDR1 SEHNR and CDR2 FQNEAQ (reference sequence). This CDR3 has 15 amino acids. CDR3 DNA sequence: TGTGCCAGCAGCCCACCGTTGACGGAGGACTACGAGCAGTACTTC. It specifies CASSPPLTEDYEQYF. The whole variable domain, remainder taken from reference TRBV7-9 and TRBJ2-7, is DTGVSQNPRHKITKRGQNVTFRCDPISEHNRLYWYRQTLGQGPEFLTYFQNEAQLEKSRLLSDRFSAERPKGSFSTLEIQRTEQGDSAMYLCASSPPLTEDYEQYFGPGTRLTVT.

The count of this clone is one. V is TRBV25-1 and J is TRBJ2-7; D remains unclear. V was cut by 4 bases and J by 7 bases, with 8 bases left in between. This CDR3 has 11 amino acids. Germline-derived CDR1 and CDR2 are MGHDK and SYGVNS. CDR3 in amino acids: CASSGGVEQYF. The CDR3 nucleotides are TGTGCCAGCAGTGGTGGAGTTGAGCAGTACTTC.

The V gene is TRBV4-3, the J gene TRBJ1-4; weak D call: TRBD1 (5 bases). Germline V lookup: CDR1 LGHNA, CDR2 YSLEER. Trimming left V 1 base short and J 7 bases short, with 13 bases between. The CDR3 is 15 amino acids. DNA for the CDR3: TGCGCCAGCAGCCAAGTATGGGGGGGAAGTGAAAAACTGTTTTTT. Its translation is CASSQVWGGSEKLFF.

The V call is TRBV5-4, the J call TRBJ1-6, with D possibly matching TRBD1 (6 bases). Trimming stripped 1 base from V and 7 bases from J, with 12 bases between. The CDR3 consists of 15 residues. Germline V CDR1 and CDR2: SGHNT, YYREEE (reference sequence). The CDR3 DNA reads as TGTGCCAGCAGCTTGTCGCAGGGGAGAAATTCACCCCTCCACTTT. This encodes CASSLSQGRNSPLHF.

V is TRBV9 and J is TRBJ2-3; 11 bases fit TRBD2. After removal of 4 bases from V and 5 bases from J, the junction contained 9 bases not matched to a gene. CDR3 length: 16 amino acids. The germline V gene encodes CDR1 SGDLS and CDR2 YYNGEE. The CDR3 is CASSTLSGGALDTQYF. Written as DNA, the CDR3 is TGTGCCAGCAGCACCCTTAGCGGGGGGGCCCTAGATACGCAGTATTTT.

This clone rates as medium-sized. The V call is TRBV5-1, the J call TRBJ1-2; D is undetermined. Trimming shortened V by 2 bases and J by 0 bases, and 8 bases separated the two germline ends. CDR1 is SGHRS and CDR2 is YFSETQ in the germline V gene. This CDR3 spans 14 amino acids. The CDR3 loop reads CASSLQTANYGYTF. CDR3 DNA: TGCGCCAGCAGCTTACAAACCGCTAACTATGGCTACACCTTC.

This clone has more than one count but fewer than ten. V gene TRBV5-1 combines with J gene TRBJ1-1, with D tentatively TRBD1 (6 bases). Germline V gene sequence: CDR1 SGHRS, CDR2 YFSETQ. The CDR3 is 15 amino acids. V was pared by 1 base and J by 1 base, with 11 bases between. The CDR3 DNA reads TGCGCCAGCAGCTTGACACAGGGCGCGAACACTGAAGCTTTCTTT. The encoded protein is CASSLTQGANTEAFF.

The CDR3 DNA follows: TGCGCCAGCAGCCAAGAAGTAACAGGGGGAGTTTCACCCCTCCACTTT. Its protein is CASSQEVTGGVSPLHF. This chain uses TRBV4-1 with TRBJ1-6, with 8 bases fitting TRBD1. The CDR3 contains 16 residues. The germline gives CDR1 MGHRA, CDR2 YSYEKL. The ends lost 0 bases at V and 9 bases at J; junction bases unmatched: 7.